This T cell receptor (beta chain) was identified during a study of blood T cell repertoires in COVID-19. In germline, CDR1 is SNHLY, CDR2 FYNNEI. The CDR3 extends over 13 amino acids. V was shortened by 8 bases and J by 2 bases, with 13 bases between the two germline ends. Data came from immunoSEQ multiplex PCR; TCRdb stores just in-frame clones and leaves some out. This table has just over 650,000 clones, approximately 90% appearing once. The sequencing input was peripheral blood. The sequence derives from a woman aged 18-30 years with acute or convalescent COVID-19. The chain carries TRBV2 and TRBJ2-7; tentatively, D is TRBD2 (6 bases). The DNA of the CDR3 is TGTGCCAGCGACCGGGGCGGGGCCTACGAGCAGTACTTC. This codes for CASDRGGAYEQYF.